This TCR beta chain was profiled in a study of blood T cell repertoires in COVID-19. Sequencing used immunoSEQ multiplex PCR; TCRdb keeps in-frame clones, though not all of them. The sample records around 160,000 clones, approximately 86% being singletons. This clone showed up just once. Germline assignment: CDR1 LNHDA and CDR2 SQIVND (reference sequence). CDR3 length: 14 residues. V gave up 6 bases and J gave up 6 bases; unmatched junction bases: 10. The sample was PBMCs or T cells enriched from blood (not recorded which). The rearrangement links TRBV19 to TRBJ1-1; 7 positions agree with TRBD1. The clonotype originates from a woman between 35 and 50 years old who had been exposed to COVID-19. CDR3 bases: TGTGCCAGTAGGTCCGGGACAGAAGGATCTGAAGCTTTCTTT. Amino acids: CASRSGTEGSEAFF.